This TCR beta chain appears in the sequencing data of a study of T-cell reconstitution after alpha-beta-depleted transplantation in children. Broader study findings: Recipient T cells and thymic progenitors that survived were the source of the high TCRbeta diversity seen at day 60 in some patients. One year after transplant, T-cell counts and diversity came mostly from newly produced T cells.

The CDR3 totals 14 residues. Germline lookup yields CDR1 MNHEY and CDR2 SVGAGI. The V and J ends lost 0 bases and 7 bases respectively, with 9 bases between them. Using unique molecular identifiers, the investigators prepared the TCRbeta library. From the PCR reads, TCRdb called clonotypes with MiXCR, one entry per CDR3 protein. The sample holds just over 950,000 distinct CDR3 sequences, under 30% seen once. Turning to this clonotype: No antigen is known for it.

The source is a boy younger than two who had a stem cell transplant for SCID, so the T cells may come from the graft donor. The source was PBMCs, mostly from graft donor cells, collected 360 days after TCRalphabeta/CD19-depleted stem cell transplant. The chain links TRBV6-5 to TRBJ1-4, with TRBD1 as a possible D gene (5 bases). The CDR3 bases are TGTGCCAGCAGTTACTCGGCAGGGATTGAAAAACTGTTTTTT. It yields the protein CASSYSAGIEKLFF.